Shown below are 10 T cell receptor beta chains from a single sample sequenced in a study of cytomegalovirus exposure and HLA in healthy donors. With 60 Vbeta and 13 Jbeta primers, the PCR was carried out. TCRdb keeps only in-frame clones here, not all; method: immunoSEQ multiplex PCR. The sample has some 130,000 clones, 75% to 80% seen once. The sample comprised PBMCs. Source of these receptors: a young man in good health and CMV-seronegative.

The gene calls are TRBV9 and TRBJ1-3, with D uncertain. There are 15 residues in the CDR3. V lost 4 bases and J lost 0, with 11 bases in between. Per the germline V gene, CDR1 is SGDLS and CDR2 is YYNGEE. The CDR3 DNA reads TGTGCCAGCAGCCAACAGTCAATCTCTGGAAACACCATATATTTT. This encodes CASSQQSISGNTIYF.

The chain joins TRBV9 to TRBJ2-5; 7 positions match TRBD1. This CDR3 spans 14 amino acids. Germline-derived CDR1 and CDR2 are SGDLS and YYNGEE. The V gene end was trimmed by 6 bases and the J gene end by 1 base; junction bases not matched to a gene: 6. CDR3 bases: TGTGCCAGCACCAGAACAGGGGTCCAAGAGACCCAGTACTTC. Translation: CASTRTGVQETQYF.

CDR3 bases: TGTGCCAGCAGCGTAGACAGGGGGGGCTGGACTGAAGCTTTCTTT. Translated, it gives CASSVDRGGWTEAFF. The chain combines TRBV5-6 with TRBJ1-1; 9 bases align to TRBD1. Per the germline V gene, CDR1 is SGHDT and CDR2 is YYEEEE. V lost 4 bases, J lost 5 bases, and 9 bases stayed unmatched. The CDR3 runs to 15 residues.

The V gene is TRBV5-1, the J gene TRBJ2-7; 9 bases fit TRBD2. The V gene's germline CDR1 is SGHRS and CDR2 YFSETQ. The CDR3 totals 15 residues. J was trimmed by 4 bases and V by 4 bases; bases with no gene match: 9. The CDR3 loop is CASSRDSGRGYEQYF. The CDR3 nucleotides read TGCGCCAGCAGCAGAGATAGCGGGAGAGGGTACGAGCAGTACTTC.

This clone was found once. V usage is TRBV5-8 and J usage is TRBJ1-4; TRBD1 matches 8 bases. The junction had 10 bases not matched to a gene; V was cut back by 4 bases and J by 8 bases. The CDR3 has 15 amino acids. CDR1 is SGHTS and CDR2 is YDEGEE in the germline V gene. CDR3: CASSRWQGAKEKLFF. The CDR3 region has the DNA TGTGCCAGCAGCAGATGGCAGGGGGCAAAGGAAAAACTGTTTTTT.

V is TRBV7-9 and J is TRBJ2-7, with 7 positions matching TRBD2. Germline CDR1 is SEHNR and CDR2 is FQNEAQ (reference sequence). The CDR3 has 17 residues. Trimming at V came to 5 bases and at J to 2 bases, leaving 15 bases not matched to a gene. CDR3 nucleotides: TGTGCCAGCAGCGCGGCACCCGGGACTAACCGCCCCTACGAGCAGTACTTC. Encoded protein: CASSAAPGTNRPYEQYF.

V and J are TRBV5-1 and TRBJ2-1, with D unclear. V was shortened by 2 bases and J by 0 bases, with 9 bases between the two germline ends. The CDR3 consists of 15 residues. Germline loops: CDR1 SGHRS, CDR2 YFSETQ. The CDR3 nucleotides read TGCGCCAGCAGCTTCGGAGACCACTCCTACAATGAGCAGTTCTTC. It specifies CASSFGDHSYNEQFF.

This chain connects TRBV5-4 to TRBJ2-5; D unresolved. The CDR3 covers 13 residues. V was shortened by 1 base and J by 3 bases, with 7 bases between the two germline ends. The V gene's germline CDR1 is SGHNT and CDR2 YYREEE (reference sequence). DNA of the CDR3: TGTGCCAGCAGCTTGTTGCCGGAAGAGACCCAGTACTTC. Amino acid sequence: CASSLLPEETQYF.

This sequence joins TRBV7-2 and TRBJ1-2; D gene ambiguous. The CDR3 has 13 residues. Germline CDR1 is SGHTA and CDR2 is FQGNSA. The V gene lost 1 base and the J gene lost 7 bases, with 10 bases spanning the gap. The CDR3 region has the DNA TGTGCCAGCAGCTTAGATTGGGAGGGTGGCTACACCTTC. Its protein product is CASSLDWEGGYTF.

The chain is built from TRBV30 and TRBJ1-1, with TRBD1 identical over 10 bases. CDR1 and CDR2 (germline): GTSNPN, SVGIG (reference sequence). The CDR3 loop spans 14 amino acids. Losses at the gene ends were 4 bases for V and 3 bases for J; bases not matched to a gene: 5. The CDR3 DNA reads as TGTGCCTGGACTTACGGACAGGGGGACACTGAAGCTTTCTTT. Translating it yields CAWTYGQGDTEAFF.